The sample holds many counts of the clone carrying this T cell receptor beta chain. Antigen unknown. The data were taken from a study of early T cells in non-severe SARS-CoV-2 infection. Study-wide context: Unsorted whole blood bulk RNA was sequenced, with unpaired chains. Study results and caveats: VDJdb matching favored anti-spike CD8 responses, missing private and CD4 specificities.

MiXCR, applied by TCRdb to the 5' RACE reads, yields one record per CDR3 protein. The sample includes some 27,000 distinct CDR3 sequences, about 4% of them seen just once. The CDR3 consists of 15 residues. Germline V gives CDR1 SGHRS, CDR2 YFSETQ. V gave up 0 bases and J gave up 0 bases, with 6 bases separating them. The V call is TRBV5-1, the J call TRBJ2-2, with TRBD1 as a possible D gene (6 bases). Sequencing was carried out using whole blood. The receptor's source is an adult who was a healthcare worker with PCR-confirmed SARS-CoV-2 infection or an uninfected control (not recorded which). The CDR3 loop is CASSLDRANTGELFF. The DNA for the CDR3 is TGCGCCAGCAGCTTGGACAGGGCGAACACCGGGGAGCTGTTTTTT. Combining the CDR3 with reference TRBV5-1 and TRBJ2-2 gives the whole variable domain KAGVTQTPRYLIKTRGQQVTLSCSPISGHRSVSWYQQTPGQGLQFLFEYFSETQRNKGNFPGRFSGRQFSNSRSEMNVSTLELGDSALYLCASSLDRANTGELFFGEGSRLTVL.